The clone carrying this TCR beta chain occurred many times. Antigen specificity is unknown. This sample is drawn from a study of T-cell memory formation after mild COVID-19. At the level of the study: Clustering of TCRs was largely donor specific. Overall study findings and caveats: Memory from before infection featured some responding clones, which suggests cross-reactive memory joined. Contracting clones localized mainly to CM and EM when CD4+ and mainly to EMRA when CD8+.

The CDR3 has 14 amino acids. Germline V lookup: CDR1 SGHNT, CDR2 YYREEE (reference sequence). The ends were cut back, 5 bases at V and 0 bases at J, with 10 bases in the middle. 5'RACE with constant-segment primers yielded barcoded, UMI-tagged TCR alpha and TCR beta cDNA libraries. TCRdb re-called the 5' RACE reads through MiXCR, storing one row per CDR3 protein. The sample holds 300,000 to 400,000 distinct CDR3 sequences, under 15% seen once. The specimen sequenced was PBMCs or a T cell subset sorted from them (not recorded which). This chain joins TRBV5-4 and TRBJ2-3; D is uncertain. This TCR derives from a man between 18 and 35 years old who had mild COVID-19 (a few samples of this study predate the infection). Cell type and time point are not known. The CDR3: CASRVQSSTDTQYF. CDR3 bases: TGTGCCAGCAGAGTACAGTCTAGCACAGATACGCAGTATTTT.